A selection of T cell receptor beta chains follows, all from one sample in a study of blood T cell repertoires in COVID-19. The protocol was immunoSEQ multiplex PCR, while the TCRdb copy is restricted to in-frame clones and leaves out a portion. This table holds approximately 97,000 clones, 90% found once. The specimen was peripheral blood. The receptors derive from a man aged 55 to 70 with acute or convalescent COVID-19. Both conserved end residues are part of each CDR3. A D gene is named only where the DNA matches it firmly. Expanded clones get a size class; other rows say once, few or many, or leave the size out.

v_call: TRBV5-1; j_call: TRBJ2-1; d_call: NA; clone_size: NA; cdr3_nt: TGCGCCAGCAGCTTGGGCCGGGGAAGCTCCTACAATGAGCAGTTCTTC; cdr3_aa: CASSLGRGSSYNEQFF
v_call: TRBV9; j_call: TRBJ1-3; d_call: NA; clone_size: NA; cdr3_nt: TGTGCCAGCAGCTTCTCGGTACGGGGGTTAGGAAACACCATATATTTT; cdr3_aa: CASSFSVRGLGNTIYF
v_call: TRBV5-4; j_call: TRBJ1-1; d_call: NA; clone_size: NA; cdr3_nt: TGTGCCAGCAGCCCTGGGGACTCGGCGAACACTGAAGCTTTCTTT; cdr3_aa: CASSPGDSANTEAFF
v_call: TRBV6-5; j_call: TRBJ1-1; d_call: NA; clone_size: NA; cdr3_nt: TGTGCCAGCAGTCGCGGCGGGCAGATGAACACTGAAGCTTTCTTT; cdr3_aa: CASSRGGQMNTEAFF
v_call: TRBV5-1; j_call: TRBJ2-5; d_call: TRBD2; clone_size: few; cdr3_nt: TGCGCCAGCAGCTTGCTAGCGGGGTTTCAAGAGACCCAGTACTTC; cdr3_aa: CASSLLAGFQETQYF
v_call: TRBV15; j_call: TRBJ1-1; d_call: TRBD1; clone_size: NA; cdr3_nt: TGTGCCACCGGCCCAGGGGGCTTGGGCACTGAAGCTTTCTTT; cdr3_aa: CATGPGGLGTEAFF
v_call: TRBV12-5; j_call: TRBJ1-3; d_call: NA; clone_size: NA; cdr3_nt: TGTGCTAGTGGACTGGAGTTTGGAAACACCATATATTTT; cdr3_aa: CASGLEFGNTIYF
v_call: TRBV6-5; j_call: TRBJ2-7; d_call: TRBD1; clone_size: NA; cdr3_nt: TGTGCCAGCAGTTACCTTCGAACAGGGGATTCTTACGAGCAGTACTTC; cdr3_aa: CASSYLRTGDSYEQYF
v_call: TRBV6-2/TRBV6-3; j_call: TRBJ1-2; d_call: TRBD1; clone_size: NA; cdr3_nt: TGTGCCAGCAGCTTCGGGACAGCGAACTATGGCTACACCTTC; cdr3_aa: CASSFGTANYGYTF
v_call: TRBV30; j_call: TRBJ1-3; d_call: NA; clone_size: NA; cdr3_nt: TGTGCCTGGAGTCCCGGGGGATTTGGAAACACCATATATTTT; cdr3_aa: CAWSPGGFGNTIYF
v_call: TRBV7-9; j_call: TRBJ1-1; d_call: NA; clone_size: NA; cdr3_nt: TGTGCCAGCAGCTTAGGAGGCCAGGGCCAAGCTTTCTTT; cdr3_aa: CASSLGGQGQAFF
v_call: TRBV6-5; j_call: TRBJ1-1; d_call: NA; clone_size: NA; cdr3_nt: TGTGCCAGCAGTTACTCAGGGGCTACGAACACTGAAGCTTTCTTT; cdr3_aa: CASSYSGATNTEAFF
v_call: TRBV9; j_call: TRBJ1-2; d_call: NA; clone_size: NA; cdr3_nt: TGTGCCAGCAGCGTTGAAGGGGATGGCTACACCTTC; cdr3_aa: CASSVEGDGYTF
v_call: TRBV10-3; j_call: TRBJ1-5; d_call: TRBD1; clone_size: NA; cdr3_nt: TGTGCCATCAGCCCGGACAGGGGCAATCAGCCCCAGCATTTT; cdr3_aa: CAISPDRGNQPQHF
v_call: TRBV6-1; j_call: TRBJ1-6; d_call: NA; clone_size: once; cdr3_nt: TGTGCCAGCAGTGAATATTTGCAGGGCACCTATAATTCACCCCTCCACTTT; cdr3_aa: CASSEYLQGTYNSPLHF
v_call: TRBV28; j_call: TRBJ2-7; d_call: NA; clone_size: once; cdr3_nt: TGTGCCAGCAGTTTCGAGACTGAAGGCCCTCGATCCTACGAGCAGTACTTC; cdr3_aa: CASSFETEGPRSYEQYF
v_call: TRBV29-1; j_call: TRBJ2-3; d_call: NA; clone_size: once; cdr3_nt: TGCAGCGTTGGCTCTGGGCAGCCAGATACGCAGTATTTT; cdr3_aa: CSVGSGQPDTQYF
v_call: TRBV11-3; j_call: TRBJ1-1; d_call: NA; clone_size: NA; cdr3_nt: TGTGCCAGCAGCTTGACGGGGAACACTGAAGCTTTCTTT; cdr3_aa: CASSLTGNTEAFF
v_call: TRBV6-5; j_call: TRBJ1-6; d_call: TRBD1; clone_size: NA; cdr3_nt: TGTGCCAGCAGCCGCGACAGGGTCAGGTCACCCCTCCACTTT; cdr3_aa: CASSRDRVRSPLHF
v_call: TRBV28; j_call: TRBJ2-7; d_call: NA; clone_size: few; cdr3_nt: TGTGCCAGCAGTTTCCAGGGAAAGGGCTACGAGCAGTACTTC; cdr3_aa: CASSFQGKGYEQYF
v_call: TRBV19; j_call: TRBJ1-2; d_call: NA; clone_size: NA; cdr3_nt: TGTGCCAGTAGTATGGTCCCCAGGGATAAGTATGGCTACACCTTC; cdr3_aa: CASSMVPRDKYGYTF
v_call: TRBV5-4; j_call: TRBJ1-2; d_call: NA; clone_size: NA; cdr3_nt: TGTGCCAGCAGCTTATTCCCCCAGGCTAACTATGGCTACACCTTC; cdr3_aa: CASSLFPQANYGYTF
v_call: TRBV19; j_call: TRBJ1-1; d_call: TRBD1; clone_size: NA; cdr3_nt: TGTGCCAGTAGTCCGCAAAGGGGGCGGGGGAACACTGAAGCTTTCTTT; cdr3_aa: CASSPQRGRGNTEAFF
v_call: TRBV19; j_call: TRBJ2-1; d_call: TRBD1; clone_size: NA; cdr3_nt: TGTGCCAGTAGTGAGGGACAGGGACCCAATGAGCAGTTCTTC; cdr3_aa: CASSEGQGPNEQFF
v_call: TRBV6-1; j_call: TRBJ2-1; d_call: NA; clone_size: NA; cdr3_nt: TGTGCCAGCAGTGAGGCTAGCTTCAATGAGCAGTTCTTC; cdr3_aa: CASSEASFNEQFF
v_call: TRBV18; j_call: TRBJ1-4; d_call: NA; clone_size: NA; cdr3_nt: TGTGCCAGCTCACCACTTACGGGAGTCGATGAAAAACTGTTTTTT; cdr3_aa: CASSPLTGVDEKLFF
v_call: TRBV9; j_call: TRBJ1-2; d_call: TRBD1; clone_size: NA; cdr3_nt: TGTGCCAGCAGCGTAGACTGGATGGGACAGGGTCTAGGTGGCTACACCTTC; cdr3_aa: CASSVDWMGQGLGGYTF
v_call: TRBV7-9; j_call: TRBJ2-7; d_call: NA; clone_size: NA; cdr3_nt: TGTGCCAGCAGTCTACAGGCTAGCTCCTACGAGCAGTACTTC; cdr3_aa: CASSLQASSYEQYF
v_call: TRBV6-5; j_call: TRBJ1-2; d_call: NA; clone_size: NA; cdr3_nt: TGTGCCAGCAGATATGGACGGCGGGACTATGGCTACACCTTC; cdr3_aa: CASRYGRRDYGYTF
v_call: TRBV3-1/TRBV3-2; j_call: TRBJ1-1; d_call: TRBD1; clone_size: NA; cdr3_nt: TGTGCCAGCAGCGGACAGGGGATGCGGACTGAAGCTTTCTTT; cdr3_aa: CASSGQGMRTEAFF
v_call: TRBV4-1; j_call: TRBJ2-7; d_call: NA; clone_size: NA; cdr3_nt: TGCGCCAGCAGCCAAGATGGGACAACAGGGTCGCAGTACTTC; cdr3_aa: CASSQDGTTGSQYF
v_call: TRBV11-2; j_call: TRBJ2-7; d_call: NA; clone_size: NA; cdr3_nt: TGTGCCAGCAGCCCGGTCCCTGGCGAGCAGTACTTC; cdr3_aa: CASSPVPGEQYF
v_call: TRBV5-1; j_call: TRBJ2-5; d_call: TRBD1; clone_size: NA; cdr3_nt: TGCGCCAGCAGTCTGCAACCCACAGGGGACCAAGAGACCCAGTACTTC; cdr3_aa: CASSLQPTGDQETQYF
v_call: TRBV19; j_call: TRBJ1-1; d_call: NA; clone_size: NA; cdr3_nt: TGTGCCAGTAGTACCCAGGGGTACATGAACACTGAAGCTTTCTTT; cdr3_aa: CASSTQGYMNTEAFF
v_call: TRBV7-9; j_call: TRBJ2-5; d_call: TRBD2; clone_size: NA; cdr3_nt: TGTGCCAGCAGCCCTACGGGAGGGGAGACCCAGTACTTC; cdr3_aa: CASSPTGGETQYF
v_call: TRBV7-2; j_call: TRBJ1-2; d_call: NA; clone_size: few; cdr3_nt: TGTGCCAGCAGCTTTAGGAGAGGGGGCTACACCTTC; cdr3_aa: CASSFRRGGYTF
v_call: TRBV5-6; j_call: TRBJ1-1; d_call: NA; clone_size: once; cdr3_nt: TGTGCCAGCAGTATAAGACAGTTGTGGAACACTGAAGCTTTCTTT; cdr3_aa: CASSIRQLWNTEAFF
v_call: TRBV6-5; j_call: TRBJ2-5; d_call: TRBD1; clone_size: NA; cdr3_nt: TGTGCCAGCAGTCCAACAGGGGCGTGGGAGACCCAGTACTTC; cdr3_aa: CASSPTGAWETQYF
v_call: TRBV29-1; j_call: TRBJ1-1; d_call: TRBD1; clone_size: NA; cdr3_nt: TGCAGCGTTGAAGCTTGGCGGGGACAGGGCGGGAACACTGAAGCTTTCTTT; cdr3_aa: CSVEAWRGQGGNTEAFF
v_call: TRBV5-1; j_call: TRBJ2-5; d_call: NA; clone_size: NA; cdr3_nt: TGCGCCAGCAGCGCAGGGGTCGGAGAGACCCAGTACTTC; cdr3_aa: CASSAGVGETQYF
v_call: TRBV19; j_call: TRBJ1-1; d_call: NA; clone_size: NA; cdr3_nt: TGTGCCAGTAGGGGCAGACCCAACACTGAAGCTTTCTTT; cdr3_aa: CASRGRPNTEAFF
v_call: TRBV5-1; j_call: TRBJ1-1; d_call: NA; clone_size: NA; cdr3_nt: TGCGCCAGCAGCTTGCCAGGGGTAGTCCCTGAAGCTTTCTTT; cdr3_aa: CASSLPGVVPEAFF
v_call: TRBV7-9; j_call: TRBJ1-2; d_call: NA; clone_size: NA; cdr3_nt: TGTGCCAGCAGCTTTGAGAGCTATGGCTACACCTTC; cdr3_aa: CASSFESYGYTF
v_call: TRBV19; j_call: TRBJ1-2; d_call: NA; clone_size: NA; cdr3_nt: TGTGCCAGTAGCGCCGGGGGGCAGGGCTATGGCTACACCTTC; cdr3_aa: CASSAGGQGYGYTF
v_call: TRBV18; j_call: TRBJ2-7; d_call: TRBD1; clone_size: NA; cdr3_nt: TGTGCCAGCTCCTCTTCCGGGACAGCTAACTACGAGCAGTACTTC; cdr3_aa: CASSSSGTANYEQYF
v_call: TRBV5-1; j_call: TRBJ2-3; d_call: NA; clone_size: once; cdr3_nt: TGCGCCAGCAGCCACCGACAGGGCACAGATACGCAGTATTTT; cdr3_aa: CASSHRQGTDTQYF
v_call: TRBV7-9; j_call: TRBJ1-3; d_call: TRBD1; clone_size: few; cdr3_nt: TGTGCCAGCAGCGCCGGGACAGGTGGAAACACCATATATTTT; cdr3_aa: CASSAGTGGNTIYF
v_call: TRBV10-3; j_call: TRBJ1-1; d_call: TRBD1; clone_size: NA; cdr3_nt: TGTGCCATCAGTGAGGGACAGGGAAACACTGAAGCTTTCTTT; cdr3_aa: CAISEGQGNTEAFF
v_call: TRBV7-9; j_call: TRBJ1-5; d_call: TRBD1; clone_size: few; cdr3_nt: TGTGCCAGCAGCCGGGACAGGGAGCAGGGACAGCCCCAGCATTTT; cdr3_aa: CASSRDREQGQPQHF
v_call: TRBV5-4; j_call: TRBJ2-5; d_call: NA; clone_size: NA; cdr3_nt: TGTGCCAGCAGCTTGCCGGGACACAGAAGAGAGACCCAGTACTTC; cdr3_aa: CASSLPGHRRETQYF
v_call: TRBV29-1; j_call: TRBJ1-2; d_call: TRBD1; clone_size: NA; cdr3_nt: TGCAGCGCCAGACAGGGGATCGGCTATGGCTACACCTTC; cdr3_aa: CSARQGIGYGYTF
v_call: TRBV7-2; j_call: TRBJ2-3; d_call: NA; clone_size: NA; cdr3_nt: TGTGCCAGCAGCCCCCCCCACTGGAGGACAGATACGCAGTATTTT; cdr3_aa: CASSPPHWRTDTQYF
v_call: TRBV27; j_call: TRBJ2-3; d_call: NA; clone_size: once; cdr3_nt: TGTGCCAGCACCCCCTCACGGGGTTTCACAGATACGCAGTATTTT; cdr3_aa: CASTPSRGFTDTQYF
v_call: TRBV7-2; j_call: TRBJ2-1; d_call: NA; clone_size: NA; cdr3_nt: TGTGCCAGCAGGTCGGGTGGGGGGAGCTCCTACAATGAGCAGTTCTTC; cdr3_aa: CASRSGGGSSYNEQFF
v_call: TRBV7-2; j_call: TRBJ1-2; d_call: TRBD1; clone_size: once; cdr3_nt: TGTACCAGCAGCATACGGGACAGCGGCATCTATGGCTACACCTTC; cdr3_aa: CTSSIRDSGIYGYTF
v_call: TRBV6-5; j_call: TRBJ1-1; d_call: NA; clone_size: NA; cdr3_nt: TGTGCCAGCAGTCAACAGGGTAACACTGAAGCTTTCTTT; cdr3_aa: CASSQQGNTEAFF
v_call: TRBV25-1; j_call: TRBJ1-2; d_call: NA; clone_size: NA; cdr3_nt: TGTGCCAGCAGTGATTTGATAGACTCTATGGAGGGCTACACCTTC; cdr3_aa: CASSDLIDSMEGYTF
v_call: TRBV6-7; j_call: TRBJ1-2; d_call: NA; clone_size: once; cdr3_nt: TGTGCCAGCGGGGCCCGACTGATTAACTATGGCTACACCTTC; cdr3_aa: CASGARLINYGYTF
v_call: TRBV4-2; j_call: TRBJ2-1; d_call: NA; clone_size: few; cdr3_nt: TGTGCCAGCAGCCAATGGATGGGCGGGCAGAACAATGAGCAGTTCTTC; cdr3_aa: CASSQWMGGQNNEQFF
v_call: TRBV27; j_call: TRBJ2-3; d_call: TRBD1; clone_size: NA; cdr3_nt: TGTGCCAGCAGTTTCTTGTGGGACAGGGATGGGACAGATACGCAGTATTTT; cdr3_aa: CASSFLWDRDGTDTQYF